This T cell receptor (beta chain) was profiled in a study of T cells in Graves' hyperthyroidism and ophthalmopathy (dated by TCRdb to the late 2010s). General notes on the study: Peripheral blood samples were taken at initial diagnosis, before any treatment was given. To identify distinguishing TCR V-J signatures, a discovery cohort of around 98 patients was used, comprising 43 with Graves' ophthalmopathy and some 60 with stable Graves' hyperthyroidism. Whether ophthalmopathy could be predicted prospectively was tested in an independent validation cohort made up of under 20 hyperthyroidism patients plus 17 patients who later progressed to ophthalmopathy. The approximately 98 discovery patients were randomly divided into training and test sets at a 7:3 ratio. In six Graves' hyperthyroidism patients, the study also compared T-cell repertoires from thyroid tissue with T-cell repertoires from blood. After sampling, hyperthyroidism patients received methimazole starting at 30 mg daily, and ophthalmopathy patients received high-dose intravenous methylprednisolone. According to the paper, TCR Vbeta CDR3 sequencing was carried out on some 130 peripheral blood samples, which came from 40 to 45 ophthalmopathy, some 73 hyperthyroidism and approximately 17 progressor patients.

The TCR beta CDR3 regions were amplified from RNA transcripts. A first-round RT-PCR of the TCR CDR3 used the HTBI primer set with the Qiagen OneStep RT-PCR kit. Libraries were constructed in a second round of multiplex PCR, after which size selection and purification were performed. Libraries were sequenced paired-end with 100 bp reads on an Illumina HiSeq2000. The authors' analysis ran thus. SOAPnuke was used to process the raw data, removing reads that contained adapters or uncalled bases, had a mean Phred below 15, or lacked an exact match to the constant primer or identifier. High-quality paired reads were merged with COPE v1.2.5, and unique nucleotide sequences were defined as clonotypes. MiTCR v1.1 was used to align clonotypes to the IMGT TRBV, TRBD and TRBJ reference segments. Only V-J combinations with frequency above 0.0001, covering roughly 99% of repertoires, were analysed. A TCS score was defined as the ratio between F50 (clonal expansion) and ExV (chaos), using BLOSUM62-based TCRdist between CDR3 peptides within each V-J. Welch's t-statistics and random forest reduced roughly 530 V-J features to 13, which were used in a naive Bayes classifier (R e1071). The public reads were quality trimmed at Q25 with fastp and then assembled into clones with MiXCR by TCRdb, keeping productive beta chains. Entries that share a CDR3 protein sequence are merged under the most common genes and DNA. TCRdb's processing, not the study's, gives the V and J calls here. In all, the sample holds about 700,000 distinct CDR3 sequences, and 14% of those were seen once. The leading ten clones occupy roughly a tenth of the sample.

From its cysteine to its phenylalanine, the CDR3 spans 13 amino acids. CDR3 DNA is the only sequence kept; it has 39 bases, read in frame from the first base. Trimming removed 3 bases from V and 6 bases from J, leaving 11 bases between the germline ends. Reading the germline V gene gives CDR1 SGHRS and CDR2 YFSETQ. Points the paper makes about the study in general: Most expanded thyroid clonotypes (frequency above 0.001) were also detected in blood, suggesting blood repertoires may reflect thyroid immune responses. Sample size was not statistically predetermined, and blinding of investigators to group allocation was not performed. A model built on a 13 V-J signature distinguished ophthalmopathy from stable hyperthyroidism, reaching over 85% sensitivity and 81.08% specificity in cross-validation and 80%/75% in testing. During validation, the model predicted progression to ophthalmopathy a median of roughly 7.1 months ahead of onset, with around 70% sensitivity and 72.22% specificity.

Graves' hyperthyroidism was defined as stable when no progression to ophthalmopathy occurred over 18 months of follow-up. Hyperthyroidism patients were newly diagnosed, with disease duration under 2 months, and aged 18 to 65 years. Any patient with an uncontrolled infection, another autoimmune disease, pregnancy or lactation was excluded. Diagnoses were established on the basis of clinical symptoms, serum thyroxine and TRAb, thyroid ultrasound, and orbital computed tomography. Ficoll-Paque density gradient centrifugation was used to isolate PBMCs from around 10 ml of fresh peripheral blood. Total RNA was extracted using Trizol reagent, and RNA quality was assessed on an Agilent 2100 Bioanalyzer. The sample holds many counts of this clonotype. Its antigen target is currently unknown. Base-call qualities are not available, and no considerably larger clone is one nucleotide away.

Sequences were obtained from blood. The source is a woman under 30 with Graves' hyperthyroidism. The chain links TRBV5-1 with TRBJ2-3; the D gene is unclear. DNA sequence: TGCGCCAGCAGCTCCGACAAGCCCGATACGCAGTATTTT. This encodes CASSSDKPDTQYF.